This TCR beta chain is drawn from a study of sequential checkpoint blockade in melanoma. Looking at the study overall: Arm A got nivolumab then ipilimumab; arm B the reverse, 1:1.

Germline V gene lookup returns CDR1 MNHNS and CDR2 SASEGT. This CDR3 comprises 14 residues. The germline V and J ends were trimmed by 5 bases and 3 bases, with 12 bases remaining between them. Sequencing used immunoSEQ multiplex PCR; TCRdb keeps in-frame clones, though not all of them. This table holds more than 15,000 clones, around 69% found once. The sample's treatment: randomized to nivolumab then ipilimumab (arm A) or the reverse (arm B). PBMC sorting kept live CD3+CD8+ cells without CD19 or CD56. The chain is built from TRBV6-1 and TRBJ2-3, with a tentative D call TRBD2 (6 bases). The receptor was derived from a human donor with melanoma. The specimen comprised CD8+ T cells sorted from blood (inferred from file names), sampled from a patient given nivolumab and ipilimumab in sequence. CDR3 DNA: TGTGCCAGCAGTCTCCGGGACTTAACAGATACGCAGTATTTT. It translates to CASSLRDLTDTQYF.